This entry lists 14 T cell receptor beta chains sequenced from one sample in a study of cytomegalovirus exposure and HLA in healthy donors. It was with 60 Vbeta and 13 Jbeta primers that the PCR ran. Sequenced by immunoSEQ multiplex PCR; TCRdb stores in-frame clones only, minus some. The sample contains 200,000 or so clones, approximately 84% of which appear only once. Sequencing used PBMCs. Receptor source: a girl under three years old in good health and CMV-seronegative.

The chain employs TRBV7-8 and TRBJ1-4, with a tentative D call TRBD1 (5 bases). Trimming took off 3 bases at V and 8 bases at J, with 16 bases between the two ends. The CDR3 runs to 15 residues. CDR1 is SGHVS, CDR2 FQNEAQ, per germline. The CDR3 region has the DNA TGTGCCAGCAGCTTGTTGCAGGGAACATGGGAAAAACTGTTTTTT. Amino acids: CASSLLQGTWEKLFF.

This clone was seen only once. The chain uses TRBV7-8 and TRBJ2-3, with D possibly TRBD2 on 6 matching bases. Germline CDR1 is SGHVS and CDR2 is FQNEAQ. V dropped 3 bases and J dropped 4 bases, with 20 bases sitting between them. The CDR3 consists of 17 residues. The CDR3 DNA reads as TGTGCCAGCAGCTTCCCCCGGGACTCCCTGTCCCCAGATACGCAGTATTTT. Its protein product is CASSFPRDSLSPDTQYF.

The chain is built from TRBV30 and TRBJ1-4; the D gene is possibly TRBD1 (6 bases). Germline CDR1 reads GTSNPN; CDR2 reads SVGIG (reference sequence). Trimming took off 3 bases at V and 9 bases at J, with 17 bases between the two ends. The CDR3 runs to 14 residues. The CDR3 DNA reads as TGTGCCTGGAGCTTAGTCAGGGGAAAACAAAAACTGTTTTTT. Translating it yields CAWSLVRGKQKLFF.

The rearrangement links TRBV5-4 to TRBJ1-1; TRBD1 matches 9 bases. The V gene's germline CDR1 is SGHNT and CDR2 YYREEE (reference sequence). V shed 4 bases, J shed 3 bases, and the junction held 1 base outside the gene matches. This CDR3 comprises 13 residues. The CDR3 coding sequence is TGTGCCAGCAGCCGGGACAGGGACACTGAAGCTTTCTTT. It codes for CASSRDRDTEAFF.

This clone showed up just a few times. The V gene is TRBV6-5, the J gene TRBJ1-3; no reliable D call. Germline CDR1 reads MNHEY; CDR2 reads SVGAGI. The germline V and J ends were trimmed by 6 bases and 4 bases, with 10 bases remaining between them. The CDR3 is made up of 13 amino acids. The CDR3 nucleotides are TGTGCCAGCAGGCCGGGTTTAGGAAACACCATATATTTT. Translated: CASRPGLGNTIYF.

V gene TRBV19 combines with J gene TRBJ2-7, with D possibly matching TRBD2 (5 bases). This CDR3 comprises 15 residues. V was cut by 3 bases and J by 2 bases, with 14 bases left in between. Germline CDR1 is LNHDA and CDR2 is SQIVND (reference sequence). The CDR3 here is CASSIGGTYTYEQYF. The CDR3 DNA follows: TGTGCCAGTAGTATCGGAGGTACCTATACCTACGAGCAGTACTTC.

The chain employs TRBV7-9 and TRBJ2-1; TRBD1 agrees at 9 bases. There are 14 residues in the CDR3. The ends lost 4 bases at V and 9 bases at J; junction bases unmatched: 7. The V gene's germline CDR1 is SEHNR and CDR2 FQNEAQ (reference sequence). CDR3 DNA sequence: TGTGCCAGCAGCTGGGGACAGGGTATTAGTGAGCAGTTCTTC. Translated: CASSWGQGISEQFF. The full variable domain, with the rest looked up from reference TRBV7-9 and TRBJ2-1, is DTGVSQNPRHKITKRGQNVTFRCDPISEHNRLYWYRQTLGQGPEFLTYFQNEAQLEKSRLLSDRFSAERPKGSFSTLEIQRTEQGDSAMYLCASSWGQGISEQFFGPGTRLTVL.

The V and J genes are TRBV5-8 and TRBJ2-7, with D maybe TRBD2 (6 bases). The length of the CDR3 is 18 residues. The germline CDR1 and CDR2 sequences are SGHTS and YDEGEE. Between the trimmed V and J ends, which lost 1 base and 2 bases, there was a span of 22 bases. CDR3 sequence (DNA): TGTGCCAGCAGCTTGCCGGGAGACGTGGCCAGGGACCCCTACGAGCAGTACTTC. This translates into CASSLPGDVARDPYEQYF.

The V call is TRBV12-5, the J call TRBJ2-6, with D possibly being TRBD1 (6 bases). V was trimmed by 6 bases and J by 0 bases, leaving 18 bases between them. Germline V lookup: CDR1 LGHNT, CDR2 FRNRAP. The CDR3 is made up of 18 amino acids. CDR3 bases: TGTGCTAGTGGCCGTGACAGGTGGCTGAGCTCTGGGGCCAACGTCCTGACTTTC. Its translation is CASGRDRWLSSGANVLTF.

About this clone itself: One end of the junction is discordant with germline, which a read error may explain. J is TRBJ2-7 and V is TRBV7-9, with 8 bases lining up with TRBD1. This CDR3 spans 14 amino acids. Looked up from germline, CDR1 is SEHNR and CDR2 is FQNEAQ (reference sequence). In DNA, the CDR3 is TGTTCCAGCAGCACTCGGACAGGGCGCCACGAGCAGTACTTC. It encodes CSSSTRTGRHEQYF.

This rearrangement joins TRBV27 to TRBJ2-1, with 7 positions matching TRBD2. V lost 5 bases and J lost 0; bases outside the gene matches: 13. In germline, CDR1 is MNHEY, CDR2 SMNVEV (reference sequence). This CDR3 has 18 residues. Here the CDR3 reads CASSPWRRRGNSYNEQFF. In DNA, the CDR3 is TGTGCCAGCAGTCCTTGGAGGAGGCGGGGGAACTCCTACAATGAGCAGTTCTTC.

This clone has just one count. The chain is built from TRBV19 and TRBJ2-1, with D unclear. V dropped 4 bases and J dropped 12 bases, with 16 bases sitting between them. Germline V gene lookup returns CDR1 LNHDA and CDR2 SQIVND (reference sequence). CDR3 length: 13 amino acids. The CDR3 nucleotides are TGTGCCAGTAGTACCCCAACCGAATATAGGCAGTTCTTC. Protein: CASSTPTEYRQFF.

Only a few counts were recorded for this clone. The chain carries TRBV4-1 and TRBJ2-7; no clear D. CDR3 size: 14 residues. The V and J ends lost 4 bases and 6 bases respectively, with 16 bases between them. Germline lookup yields CDR1 MGHRA and CDR2 YSYEKL. The CDR3 loop is CASSPAAVPTEQYF. The CDR3 DNA follows: TGCGCCAGCAGCCCTGCGGCAGTACCTACCGAGCAGTACTTC.

The rearrangement joins TRBV11-3 to TRBJ2-1; possibly TRBD2 for D (5 bases). The CDR3 is 14 amino acids. In germline, CDR1 is SGHNT, CDR2 YENEEA. Trimming shortened V by 5 bases and J by 4 bases, and 12 bases separated the two germline ends. This chain's CDR3 is CASSRDTSYNEQFF. The CDR3 bases are TGTGCCAGCAGCCGGGATACTTCGTACAATGAGCAGTTCTTC.